A single sample is the source of the 13 T cell receptor beta chains below, sequenced in a study of human T cells and chemical hapten exposure. The time point is: healthy volunteer bleed at 6 weeks. Total RNA came from unfractionated whole blood. Each CDR3 protein gets one entry after TCRdb re-called the RACE reads with MiXCR. Of fewer than 85,000 distinct CDR3 sequences in the sample, over 7% were seen once. Sequencing was carried out using whole blood. The receptors originated from a male donor in good health. Some clones in this sample may be carry-over from other donors' samples.

This clonotype was found a few times. The chain links TRBV3-1 to TRBJ2-1, with 9 bases matching TRBD1. CDR3 length: 13 residues. Trimming cost V 8 bases and J 8 bases; bases outside gene matches: 7. Germline V gene sequence: CDR1 LGHDT, CDR2 YNNKEL (reference sequence). CDR3 region: CASETGGFDEQFF. The DNA of the CDR3 is TGTGCCAGCGAGACAGGGGGTTTTGATGAGCAGTTCTTC.

This clonotype was seen a few times. This sequence joins TRBV6-1 and TRBJ1-1; maybe TRBD1 (6 bases). Germline lookup yields CDR1 MNHNS and CDR2 SASEGT. The CDR3 extends over 14 amino acids. Trimming removed 2 bases from V and 3 bases from J, with 10 bases in between. The CDR3 region is CASSERGVDTEAFF. CDR3 in DNA: TGTGCCAGCAGTGAAAGGGGGGTGGACACTGAAGCTTTCTTT.

This clonotype appeared a few times. The chain is built from TRBV5-1 and TRBJ1-1, with 7 bases lining up with TRBD1. The junction had 5 bases not matched to a gene; V was cut back by 2 bases and J by 1 base. The CDR3 totals 15 residues. Germline V gene sequence: CDR1 SGHRS, CDR2 YFSETQ. The CDR3 sequence is CASSLFGQENTEAFF. As DNA, the CDR3 is TGCGCCAGCAGCTTATTTGGACAGGAGAACACTGAAGCTTTCTTT.

Only a few counts were recorded for this clonotype. This chain uses TRBV5-6 with TRBJ1-1; unclear D gene. V lost 4 bases and J 0 bases, leaving 10 bases between the germline ends. The CDR3 has 14 residues. The germline CDR1 and CDR2 sequences are SGHDT and YYEEEE. In DNA, the CDR3 is TGTGCCAGCAGCGCGGGCCTTTTGAACACTGAAGCTTTCTTT. Translation: CASSAGLLNTEAFF.

In DNA form, the CDR3 reads TGTGCCAGCAGCCGACAGTTTCCAGATACGCAGTATTTT. The encoded protein is CASSRQFPDTQYF. This sequence joins TRBV7-8 and TRBJ2-3; D might be TRBD1 (5 bases). The CDR3 extends over 13 amino acids. The V end lost 5 bases, the J end lost 4 bases, and 10 bases lay between the germline ends. The germline V gene has CDR1 SGHVS and CDR2 FQNEAQ.

The V gene is TRBV10-3, the J gene TRBJ1-4, with 7 bases that match TRBD1. Trimming removed 5 bases from V and 4 bases from J; junction bases left unmatched: 1. The germline V gene encodes CDR1 ENHRY and CDR2 SYGVKD. CDR3 length: 13 amino acids. This chain's CDR3 is CAISYRGNEKLFF. The DNA of the CDR3 is TGTGCCATCAGTTACAGGGGTAATGAAAAACTGTTTTTT.

The chain couples TRBV6-5 to TRBJ2-3; TRBD1 matches at 7 bases. V trimming: 2 bases; J trimming: 0 bases; junction bases outside the gene matches: 2. In germline, CDR1 is MNHEY, CDR2 SVGAGI. The CDR3 is made up of 15 amino acids. This CDR3 is CASSYRGPSTDTQYF. The CDR3 region has the DNA TGTGCCAGCAGTTACAGGGGGCCGAGCACAGATACGCAGTATTTT.

V gene TRBV3-1 combines with J gene TRBJ2-7; TRBD2 aligns across 7 bases. CDR3 length: 14 residues. Trimming removed 1 base from V and 7 bases from J; junction bases left unmatched: 7. Per germline, CDR1 LGHDT and CDR2 YNNKEL (reference sequence). The CDR3 DNA sequence: TGTGCCAGCAGCCAAGGGCGGGGGATTGCTGAGCAGTACTTC. This sequence encodes CASSQGRGIAEQYF.

The rearrangement uses TRBV12-3 or TRBV12-4 and TRBJ2-7, with 9 bases fitting TRBD1. There are 16 residues in the CDR3. The junction had 13 bases not matched to a gene; V was cut back by 8 bases and J by 2 bases. CDR3 region: CASRAGTGTGPYEQYF. CDR3 DNA: TGTGCCAGCCGAGCCGGTACCGGGACAGGGCCCTACGAGCAGTACTTC.

This clonotype was found many times. The chain carries TRBV4-1 and TRBJ1-4, with TRBD1 identical over 10 bases. Germline-derived CDR1 and CDR2 are MGHRA and YSYEKL. Losses at the gene ends were 0 bases for V and 5 bases for J; bases not matched to a gene: 6. The CDR3 length is 17 residues. CDR3 sequence reads: CASSQEVGTGENEKLFF. The CDR3 DNA reads as TGCGCCAGCAGCCAAGAAGTCGGGACAGGGGAGAATGAAAAACTGTTTTTT.

The CDR3 DNA sequence: TGTGCCAGCAGCCAAGATCCCGGGGTCCAGGGGCGGCTTACCTACGAGCAGTACTTC. Protein: CASSQDPGVQGRLTYEQYF. The rearrangement joins TRBV4-2 to TRBJ2-7; tentative D call: TRBD1 (6 bases). The CDR3 extends over 19 amino acids. Trimming stripped 0 bases from V and 2 bases from J, with 23 bases between. In germline, CDR1 is LGHNA, CDR2 YNFKEQ.

The chain joins TRBV6-1 to TRBJ1-5, with TRBD1 identical over 7 bases. With V trimmed by 0 bases and J by 2 bases, 4 bases remained unmatched. Germline V gene data show CDR1 as MNHNS and CDR2 as SASEGT. The CDR3 covers 16 residues. This CDR3 is CASSEADGTGNQPQHF. Written as DNA, the CDR3 is TGTGCCAGCAGTGAAGCGGACGGGACAGGCAATCAGCCCCAGCATTTT.

In this sample, this clonotype turned up many times. This chain connects TRBV12-3 or TRBV12-4 to TRBJ2-2, with D tentatively TRBD1 (5 bases). V was shortened by 7 bases and J by 6 bases, with 12 bases between the two germline ends. The CDR3 has 13 amino acids. The CDR3 sequence: CASTQGWAGELFF. CDR3 bases: TGTGCCAGCACTCAGGGTTGGGCCGGGGAGCTGTTTTTT.